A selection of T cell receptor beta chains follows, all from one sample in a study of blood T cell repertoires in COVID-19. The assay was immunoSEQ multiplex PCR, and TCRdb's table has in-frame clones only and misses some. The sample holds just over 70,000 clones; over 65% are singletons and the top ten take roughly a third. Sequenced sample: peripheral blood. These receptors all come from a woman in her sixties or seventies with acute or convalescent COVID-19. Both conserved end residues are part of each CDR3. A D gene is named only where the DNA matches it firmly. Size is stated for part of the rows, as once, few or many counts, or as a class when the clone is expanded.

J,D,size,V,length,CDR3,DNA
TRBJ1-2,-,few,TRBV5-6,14,CASSSVDYDSAYTF,TGTGCCAGCAGCTCGGTAGATTACGACAGTGCCTACACCTTC
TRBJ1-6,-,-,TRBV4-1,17,CASSLPGGEIYNSPLHF,TGCGCCAGCAGCCTGCCCGGGGGAGAGATTTATAATTCACCCCTCCACTTT
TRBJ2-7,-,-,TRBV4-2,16,CASSPVSGMSSYEQYF,TGTGCCAGCAGCCCTGTTAGCGGAATGAGCTCCTACGAGCAGTACTTC
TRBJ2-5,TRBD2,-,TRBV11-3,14,CASSRGGLRETQYF,TGTGCCAGCAGCCGGGGAGGGTTACGAGAGACCCAGTACTTC
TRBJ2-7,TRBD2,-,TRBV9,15,CASSVSSGGAEEQYF,TGTGCCAGCAGCGTCTCTAGCGGGGGGGCGGAAGAGCAGTACTTC
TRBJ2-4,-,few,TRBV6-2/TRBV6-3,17,CASSYTRQELAKNIQYF,TGTGCCAGCAGTTACACCCGACAAGAACTAGCCAAAAACATTCAGTACTTC
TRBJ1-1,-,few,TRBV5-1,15,CASSLEGTPNTEAFF,TGCGCCAGCAGCTTGGAAGGGACACCTAACACTGAAGCTTTCTTT
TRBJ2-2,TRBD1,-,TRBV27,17,CASSLVPDRANTGELFF,TGTGCCAGCAGTTTAGTCCCAGACAGGGCGAACACCGGGGAGCTGTTTTTT
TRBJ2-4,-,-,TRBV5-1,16,CASSLEVPGAKNIQYF,TGCGCCAGCAGCTTGGAGGTACCGGGGGCCAAAAACATTCAGTACTTC
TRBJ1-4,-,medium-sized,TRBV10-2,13,CATTGHLNEKLFF,TGCGCCACCACCGGACACCTTAATGAAAAACTGTTTTTT
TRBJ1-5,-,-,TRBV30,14,CAWTGRVPNQPQHF,TGTGCCTGGACAGGCAGGGTACCCAATCAGCCCCAGCATTTT
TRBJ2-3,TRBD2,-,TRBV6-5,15,CASSRLAGGEDTQYF,TGTGCCAGCAGTCGACTAGCGGGGGGAGAAGATACGCAGTATTTT
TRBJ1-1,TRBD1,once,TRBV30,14,CAWSPGQVNTEAFF,TGTGCCTGGAGCCCGGGACAGGTGAACACTGAAGCTTTCTTT
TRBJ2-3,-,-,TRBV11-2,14,CASSLGVARDTQYF,TGTGCCAGCAGCTTAGGAGTAGCACGGGATACGCAGTATTTT
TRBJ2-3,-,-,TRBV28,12,CASSSEFDTQYF,TGTGCCAGCAGTTCCGAGTTTGATACGCAGTATTTT
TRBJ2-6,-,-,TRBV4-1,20,CASSQDWLRTTHSGANVLTF,TGCGCCAGCAGCCAAGATTGGCTTCGGACTACCCACTCTGGGGCCAACGTCCTGACTTTC
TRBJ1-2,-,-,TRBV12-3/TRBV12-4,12,CASSRRVGGYTF,TGTGCCAGCAGCCGCCGGGTTGGTGGCTACACCTTC
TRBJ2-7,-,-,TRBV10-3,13,CAISSGPPGEQYF,TGTGCCATCAGCTCCGGTCCTCCAGGGGAGCAGTACTTC
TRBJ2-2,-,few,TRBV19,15,CASSIGGVRTGELFF,TGTGCCAGTAGTATAGGCGGGGTTAGGACCGGGGAGCTGTTTTTT
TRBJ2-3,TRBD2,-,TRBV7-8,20,CASSLFLQASGGYKADTQYF,TGTGCCAGCAGCTTATTTCTTCAGGCTAGCGGGGGGTACAAGGCAGATACGCAGTATTTT
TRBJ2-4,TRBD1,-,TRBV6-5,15,CASTQAGTGVAIQYF,TGTGCCAGCACCCAGGCGGGGACAGGGGTCGCCATTCAGTACTTC
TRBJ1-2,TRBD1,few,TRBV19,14,CASSSRGPVHGYTF,TGTGCCAGTAGTTCCAGGGGGCCCGTACATGGCTACACCTTC